This T cell receptor beta chain derives from a study of shared clonotypes between healthy human individuals. Study in general: CD4 naive and memory got three plates each, CD8 naive two, CD8 memory one.

Overall study findings and caveats: Though the depth was large, rarefaction showed that sorted-subset sequencing was incomplete. Richness estimates generally favored naive over memory subsets.

The length of the CDR3 is 15 residues. CDR1 and CDR2 (germline): MNHNS, SASEGT. Trimming removed 1 base from V and 0 bases from J, with 7 bases in between. Repertoires were generated with immunoSEQ multiplex PCR, while TCRdb's copy carries only in-frame clones and drops some. The table includes some 2,000,000 clones, approximately 94% detected once. In regard to this clone: The antigen is unknown.

CD45RO-negative cells were positively selected for CCR7, leaving out terminally differentiated effector memory CD45RA+ cells. The chain has TRBV6-1 and TRBJ1-5; D is unclear. This TCR was recovered from a man between 18 and 29 years old in good health. The sequencing sample was made of naive CD8+ T cells sorted from blood. CDR3 nucleotide sequence: TGTGCCAGCAGTGAAGAAGGGAATAGCAATCAGCCCCAGCATTTT. This gives the protein CASSEEGNSNQPQHF.